The 11 T cell receptor beta chains below were found in one sample sequenced in a study of blood T cell repertoires in COVID-19. Clones were sequenced by immunoSEQ multiplex PCR, and TCRdb holds only the in-frame ones, with some missing. The repertoire includes about 240,000 clones, about 83% of them detected once, and 9% to 15% sits in the top ten. Sample: peripheral blood. Receptor source: an elderly man with acute or convalescent COVID-19.

The chain is built from TRBV7-6 and TRBJ1-3; 9 bases match TRBD1. The CDR3 is 15 residues long. The V gene end was trimmed by 5 bases and the J gene end by 4 bases; junction bases not matched to a gene: 6. Germline V gene sequence: CDR1 SGHVS, CDR2 FNYEAQ. Written as DNA, the CDR3 is TGTGCCAGCAGCCTAACCGGGACAGGGGGAAACACCATATATTTT. Residues: CASSLTGTGGNTIYF.

This clone was seen only once. The V call is TRBV10-3, the J call TRBJ2-7, with 11 bases matching TRBD2. With V trimmed by 4 bases and J by 0 bases, 8 bases remained unmatched. Germline lookup yields CDR1 ENHRY and CDR2 SYGVKD. The CDR3 covers 17 residues. CDR3 bases: TGTGCCATCAGTGTGCCCCCTAGCGGGAGGAGCTCCTACGAGCAGTACTTC. It encodes CAISVPPSGRSSYEQYF.

V gene TRBV11-3 combines with J gene TRBJ2-1; 9 positions match TRBD2. The J segment lost 10 bases and the V segment lost 5 bases, leaving 15 bases of the junction unmatched. The CDR3 has 16 amino acids. Germline CDR1 and CDR2: SGHNT and YENEEA. The CDR3 region has the DNA TGTGCCAGCAGCATTAGCGGGGGCCCCTTCGGGGTAGAGCAGTTCTTC. Amino acid sequence: CASSISGGPFGVEQFF.

This clone was observed a handful of times. The genes are TRBV6-5 and TRBJ1-6; D gene unclear. This CDR3 has 13 amino acids. Trimming took off 8 bases at V and 8 bases at J, with 13 bases between the two ends. Looked up from germline, CDR1 is MNHEY and CDR2 is SVGAGI. CDR3 protein: CASAGLEDSPLHF. The CDR3 DNA is TGTGCCAGCGCCGGACTAGAGGATTCACCCCTCCACTTT.

The chain couples TRBV5-5 to TRBJ1-6; 9 bases agree with TRBD1. V lost 4 bases and J lost 1; bases outside the gene matches: 6. The germline CDR1 and CDR2 sequences are SGHKS and YYEKEE (reference sequence). CDR3 length: 17 residues. In DNA form, the CDR3 reads TGTGCCAGCAGCCCGCGACAGGGGGATTCCTATAATTCACCCCTCCACTTT. Translated, it gives CASSPRQGDSYNSPLHF.

The chain combines TRBV28 with TRBJ1-5; D gene unclear. The CDR3 loop spans 15 amino acids. The V gene lost 7 bases and the J gene lost 0 bases, with 13 bases spanning the gap. CDR1 is MDHEN and CDR2 is SYDVKM in the germline V gene. The CDR3 DNA reads as TGTGCCAGCACTTTCCTCGGAGTTAGCAATCAGCCCCAGCATTTT. Protein product: CASTFLGVSNQPQHF.

The V and J genes are TRBV29-1 and TRBJ1-1; a weak D match, TRBD1 (5 bases). CDR3 length: 11 residues. In germline, CDR1 is SQVTM, CDR2 ANQGSEA. Trimming cost V 5 bases and J 3 bases, with 7 bases left between them. CDR3 nucleotides: TGCAGCGTTAGACAGTACACTGAAGCTTTCTTT. This codes for CSVRQYTEAFF.

As DNA, the CDR3 is TGTGCCAGTAGTACCGGGGGGAAACAGTTCTTC. Translation: CASSTGGKQFF. The rearrangement uses TRBV19 and TRBJ2-1, with 7 bases lining up with TRBD2. V lost 4 bases to trimming and J lost 13 bases; unmatched junction nucleotides: 4. This CDR3 is built from 11 residues. Per germline, CDR1 LNHDA and CDR2 SQIVND (reference sequence).

The chain links TRBV3-1 (or the pseudogene TRBV3-2) to TRBJ2-6; a weak D match, TRBD1 (5 bases). V was trimmed by 1 base and J by 2 bases, leaving 15 bases between them. The length of the CDR3 is 18 residues. Looked up from germline, CDR1 is LGHDT and CDR2 is YNNKEL (reference sequence). The CDR3 sequence: CASSQVGQGFPGANVLTF. CDR3 coding DNA: TGTGCCAGCAGCCAAGTGGGTCAGGGTTTCCCTGGGGCCAACGTCCTGACTTTC.

This chain uses TRBV28 with TRBJ2-7; D is perhaps TRBD1 (6 bases). Per germline, CDR1 MDHEN and CDR2 SYDVKM. This CDR3 has 12 residues. V was clipped by 7 bases and J by 10 bases, with 17 bases between them. The CDR3 spells CASTQGPRGQYF. DNA for the CDR3: TGTGCCAGCACCCAGGGGCCTCGCGGCCAGTACTTC.

This chain uses TRBV6-1 with TRBJ1-5, with D uncertain. From germline, CDR1 is MNHNS and CDR2 SASEGT. The CDR3 is made up of 13 amino acids. V dropped 3 bases and J dropped 10 bases, with 13 bases sitting between them. This CDR3 is CASSDAGLSPQHF. DNA of the CDR3: TGTGCCAGCAGTGACGCTGGACTGTCTCCCCAGCATTTT.